These 22 T cell receptor beta chains came from one sample sequenced in a study of shared clonotypes between healthy human individuals. Assay used: immunoSEQ multiplex PCR; TCRdb lists only in-frame clones, some missing. This sample has millions of clones, with 85% to 95% found just once. The specimen sequenced was naive CD4+ T cells sorted from blood. The subset: CD45RA+ positively selected. The origin of the receptors is a man aged 18 to 30 in good health.

The genes are TRBV30 and TRBJ1-5; possible D gene TRBD1, 6 bases. Germline loops: CDR1 GTSNPN, CDR2 SVGIG (reference sequence). The CDR3 sequence is 15 residues long. V dropped 1 base and J dropped 1 base, with 11 bases sitting between them. The CDR3 sequence: CAWSAPGGSNQPQHF. CDR3 DNA: TGTGCCTGGAGTGCCCCCGGGGGCAGCAATCAGCCCCAGCATTTT.

This rearrangement joins TRBV2 to TRBJ1-5; no definite D call. This CDR3 region has 14 residues. CDR1 is SNHLY and CDR2 is FYNNEI in the germline V gene. The germline V and J ends were trimmed by 3 bases and 5 bases, with 11 bases remaining between them. CDR3 in amino acids: CASSDSGSDQPQHF. The CDR3 DNA sequence: TGTGCCAGCAGTGATTCGGGGTCGGATCAGCCCCAGCATTTT.

J is TRBJ2-7 and V is TRBV20-1; D remains unclear. The V gene's germline CDR1 is DFQATT and CDR2 SNEGSKA (reference sequence). V lost 6 bases and J lost 3, with 9 bases in between. This CDR3 comprises 11 residues. As DNA, the CDR3 is TGCAGTGCGAAACGTAGCTACGAGCAGTACTTC. This translates into CSAKRSYEQYF.

V and J are TRBV2 and TRBJ1-1; 7 nucleotides agree with TRBD1. Trimming took 11 bases from V and 5 from J; bases not matched to a gene: 11. The germline gives CDR1 SNHLY, CDR2 FYNNEI. The CDR3 loop spans 13 amino acids. The CDR3: CAEGKGALTEAFF. The CDR3 DNA sequence: TGTGCCGAGGGAAAGGGGGCTTTGACTGAAGCTTTCTTT.

The chain is built from TRBV7-9 and TRBJ2-7, with D perhaps matching TRBD1 (5 bases). The CDR3 has 18 residues. Germline CDR1 SEHNR, CDR2 FQNEAQ (reference sequence). Trimming removed 1 base from V and 3 bases from J, with 22 bases in between. Here the CDR3 DNA reads TGTGCCAGCAGCTTAGAAAGGTTCACGGGCAGGGTAAGCTACGAGCAGTACTTC. Residues: CASSLERFTGRVSYEQYF.

This clone occurred once. The J gene is TRBJ2-3, the V gene TRBV19, with D tentatively TRBD2 (7 bases). V lost 5 bases to trimming and J lost 2 bases, with 11 bases between them. Looked up from germline, CDR1 is LNHDA and CDR2 is SQIVND (reference sequence). The CDR3 is 14 residues long. The CDR3 region is CASSAGANTDTQYF. In DNA form, the CDR3 reads TGTGCCAGTAGTGCGGGGGCAAACACAGATACGCAGTATTTT.

The gene calls are TRBV5-1 and TRBJ2-1; no firm D call. The CDR3 runs to 11 residues. Trimming shortened V by 1 base and J by 10 bases, and 6 bases separated the two germline ends. Looked up from germline, CDR1 is SGHRS and CDR2 is YFSETQ. Here the CDR3 reads CASSLNLEQFF. CDR3 bases: TGCGCCAGCAGCTTGAACCTAGAGCAGTTCTTC.

Regarding this clone: Other DNA sequences in this sample translate to the same CDR3. This sequence joins TRBV5-4 and TRBJ2-2; D perhaps matches TRBD2 (5 bases). The CDR3 runs to 16 residues. Germline CDR1 SGHNT, CDR2 YYREEE (reference sequence). V was shortened by 4 bases and J by 2 bases, with 15 bases between the two germline ends. The CDR3 here is CASSPGLALNTGELFF. The CDR3 DNA reads TGTGCCAGCAGCCCCGGGCTAGCTCTTAACACCGGGGAGCTGTTTTTT.

This chain links TRBV10-1 with TRBJ2-7, with D perhaps matching TRBD1 (6 bases). The CDR3 extends over 14 amino acids. The germline V and J ends were trimmed by 6 bases and 2 bases, with 14 bases remaining between them. The germline CDR1 and CDR2 sequences are WNHNN and SYGVQD (reference sequence). The CDR3 sequence: CASSQGQPPYEQYF. The CDR3 bases are TGCGCCAGCAGCCAGGGACAACCCCCCTACGAGCAGTACTTC.

The CDR3 spells CASSQLLEARDTEAFF. The DNA for the CDR3 is TGCGCCAGCAGCCAACTCCTTGAGGCTCGCGACACTGAAGCTTTCTTT. The genes are TRBV4-1 and TRBJ1-1; no firm D call. This CDR3 spans 16 amino acids. Trimming shortened V by 2 bases and J by 3 bases, and 16 bases separated the two germline ends. Looked up from germline, CDR1 is MGHRA and CDR2 is YSYEKL.

This chain links TRBV19 with TRBJ2-7; TRBD2 matches at 10 bases. Germline lookup yields CDR1 LNHDA and CDR2 SQIVND (reference sequence). V dropped 10 bases and J dropped 2; count of bases not matched to a gene: 11. The CDR3 extends over 15 amino acids. For the CDR3, the DNA is TGTGCCACTTCACCTTCTAGCGGGAGTCCCTACGAGCAGTACTTC. Translated: CATSPSSGSPYEQYF. The variable domain in full, with the rest retrieved from reference TRBV19 and TRBJ2-7, is DGGITQSPKYLFRKEGQNVTLSCEQNLNHDAMYWYRQDPGQGLRLIYYSQIVNDFQKGDIAEGYSVSREKKESFPLTVTSAQKNPTAFYLCATSPSSGSPYEQYFGPGTRLTVT.

The chain links TRBV6-5 to TRBJ1-1; tentatively, D is TRBD1 (6 bases). CDR3 length: 15 amino acids. With 6 bases removed from V and 11 bases from J, the gap between germline ends came to 25 bases. CDR1 and CDR2 (germline): MNHEY, SVGAGI. CDR3 DNA: TGTGCCAGCAGAACGACTGGGGAGGGGACACCGTCGGCTTTCTTT. Protein product: CASRTTGEGTPSAFF.

Concerning this clone: Other DNA sequences in the sample encode the same CDR3. The gene calls are TRBV19 and TRBJ2-5, with no clear D. V shed 6 bases and J shed 4 bases, with 6 bases lying between them. Germline CDR1 reads LNHDA; CDR2 reads SQIVND (reference sequence). CDR3 size: 11 residues. Here the CDR3 DNA reads TGTGCCAGTAGGGTGGGAGAGACCCAGTACTTC. Translated, it gives CASRVGETQYF. Based on the CDR3 plus reference TRBV19 and TRBJ2-5, the full variable domain is DGGITQSPKYLFRKEGQNVTLSCEQNLNHDAMYWYRQDPGQGLRLIYYSQIVNDFQKGDIAEGYSVSREKKESFPLTVTSAQKNPTAFYLCASRVGETQYFGPGTRLLVL.

The J gene is TRBJ1-1, the V gene TRBV28, with TRBD1 as a possible D gene (5 bases). V lost 6 bases and J 6 bases, leaving 20 bases between the germline ends. This CDR3 spans 15 amino acids. Germline CDR1 MDHEN, CDR2 SYDVKM. CDR3 sequence: CASSAPEEGTAEAFF. The CDR3 DNA reads as TGTGCCAGCAGCGCTCCTGAGGAGGGGACCGCTGAAGCTTTCTTT.

The chain recombines TRBV7-8 with TRBJ2-1; TRBD1 aligns across 7 bases. CDR1 is SGHVS and CDR2 is FQNEAQ in the germline V gene. V shed 2 bases and J 9 bases; nucleotides not matched to a gene: 13. There are 16 residues in the CDR3. For the CDR3, the DNA is TGTGCCAGCAGCTTAAGGGACAGCGGTGGGAGCAGTGAGCAGTTCTTC. Translating it yields CASSLRDSGGSSEQFF.

Points on this clone: The same CDR3 can be traced to other DNA sequences in this sample. This chain joins TRBV4-3 and TRBJ2-1; D is uncertain. The CDR3 is made up of 14 amino acids. Trimming took 0 bases from V and 0 from J, leaving 3 bases between them. CDR1 is LGHNA, CDR2 YSLEER, per germline. This CDR3 is CASSQEGSYNEQFF. The DNA of the CDR3 is TGCGCCAGCAGCCAAGAGGGCTCCTACAATGAGCAGTTCTTC.

This rearrangement joins TRBV29-1 to TRBJ1-2, with D maybe TRBD1 (6 bases). The CDR3 covers 14 residues. Trimming stripped 0 bases from V and 5 bases from J, with 13 bases between. Per the germline V gene, CDR1 is SQVTM and CDR2 is ANQGSEA. This chain's CDR3 is CSVEDETGGYGYTF. Written as DNA, the CDR3 is TGCAGCGTTGAAGATGAGACAGGAGGTTATGGCTACACCTTC.

The chain combines TRBV5-1 with TRBJ2-1; 9 bases fit TRBD1. The CDR3 runs 15 residues. The germline gives CDR1 SGHRS, CDR2 YFSETQ. The V gene end was trimmed by 4 bases and the J gene end by 5 bases; junction bases not matched to a gene: 7. DNA for the CDR3: TGCGCCAGCAGCGTGGGACAGGGTTACAACAATGAGCAGTTCTTC. Its translation: CASSVGQGYNNEQFF.

This sequence joins TRBV27 and TRBJ2-7; 9 bases fit TRBD2. The germline gives CDR1 MNHEY, CDR2 SMNVEV (reference sequence). Trimming cost V 3 bases and J 2 bases; bases outside gene matches: 8. This CDR3 is built from 16 residues. In nucleotides, the CDR3 is TGTGCCAGCAGTTTTGAGGCGGCGGGAGGGCCCTACGAGCAGTACTTC. Protein: CASSFEAAGGPYEQYF.

The chain combines TRBV7-3 with TRBJ2-1; D perhaps matches TRBD1 (5 bases). The CDR3 extends over 15 amino acids. The V gene's germline CDR1 is SGHTA and CDR2 FQGTGA. Trimming cost V 1 base and J 3 bases, with 10 bases left between them. For the CDR3, the DNA is TGTGCCAGCAGCTTAAATACAGGTGTCTACAATGAGCAGTTCTTC. Translating gives CASSLNTGVYNEQFF.

The CDR3 spells CASSSSGPAGHEQYF. The CDR3 coding sequence is TGTGCCAGCAGTTCTAGCGGCCCTGCAGGCCACGAGCAGTACTTC. The chain carries TRBV2 and TRBJ2-7; 7 bases are shared with TRBD2. The CDR3 spans 15 residues. Per germline, CDR1 SNHLY and CDR2 FYNNEI. After removal of 5 bases from V and 5 bases from J, the junction contained 12 bases not matched to a gene. Full variable domain (outside the CDR3, taken from reference TRBV2 and TRBJ2-7): EPEVTQTPSHQVTQMGQEVILRCVPISNHLYFYWYRQILGQKVEFLVSFYNNEISEKSEIFDDQFSVERPDGSNFTLKIRSTKLEDSAMYFCASSSSGPAGHEQYFGPGTRLTVT.

The chain couples TRBV30 to TRBJ1-2; 10 bases map to TRBD1. Losses at the gene ends were 0 bases for V and 7 bases for J; bases not matched to a gene: 5. The CDR3 is 14 amino acids. Germline values: CDR1 GTSNPN, CDR2 SVGIG (reference sequence). The CDR3 here is CAWSVGQGRSGYTF. The CDR3 DNA follows: TGTGCCTGGAGTGTGGGACAGGGGCGAAGTGGCTACACCTTC.